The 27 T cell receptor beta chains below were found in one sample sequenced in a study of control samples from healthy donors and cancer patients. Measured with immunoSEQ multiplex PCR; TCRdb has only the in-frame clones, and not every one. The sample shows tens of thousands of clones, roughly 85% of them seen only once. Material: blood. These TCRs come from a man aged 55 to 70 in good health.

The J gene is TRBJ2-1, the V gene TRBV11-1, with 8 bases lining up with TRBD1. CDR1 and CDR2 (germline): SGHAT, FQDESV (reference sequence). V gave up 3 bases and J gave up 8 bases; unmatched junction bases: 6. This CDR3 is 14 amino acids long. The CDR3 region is CASSFGQGLDEQFF. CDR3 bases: TGTGCCAGCAGCTTTGGACAGGGCTTGGATGAGCAGTTCTTC.

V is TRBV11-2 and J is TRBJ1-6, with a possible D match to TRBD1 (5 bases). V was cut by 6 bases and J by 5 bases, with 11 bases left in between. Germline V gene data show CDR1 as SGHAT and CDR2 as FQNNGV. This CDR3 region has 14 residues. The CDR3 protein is CASSFRGNNSPLHF. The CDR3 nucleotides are TGTGCCAGCAGTTTCCGGGGGAATAATTCACCCCTCCACTTT.

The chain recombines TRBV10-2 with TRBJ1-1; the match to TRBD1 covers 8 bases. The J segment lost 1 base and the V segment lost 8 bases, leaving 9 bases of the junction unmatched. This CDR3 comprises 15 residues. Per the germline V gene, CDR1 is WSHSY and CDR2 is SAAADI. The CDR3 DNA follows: TGCGCCAGCCGAGATAAGGGACAGGAGAACACTGAAGCTTTCTTT. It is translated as CASRDKGQENTEAFF.

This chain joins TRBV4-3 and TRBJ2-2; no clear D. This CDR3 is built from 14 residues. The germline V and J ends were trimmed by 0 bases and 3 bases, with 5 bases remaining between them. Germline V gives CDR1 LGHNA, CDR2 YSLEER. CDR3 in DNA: TGCGCCAGCAGCCAAGAGAGTTACACCGGGGAGCTGTTTTTT. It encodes CASSQESYTGELFF.

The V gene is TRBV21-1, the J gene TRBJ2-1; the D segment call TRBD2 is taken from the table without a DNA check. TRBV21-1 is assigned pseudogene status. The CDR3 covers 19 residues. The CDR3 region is CASSKGGGTSEPSYNEQFF. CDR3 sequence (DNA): TGTGCCAGCAGCAAAGGGGGTGGAACTAGCGAGCCCTCCTACAATGAGCAGTTCTTC.

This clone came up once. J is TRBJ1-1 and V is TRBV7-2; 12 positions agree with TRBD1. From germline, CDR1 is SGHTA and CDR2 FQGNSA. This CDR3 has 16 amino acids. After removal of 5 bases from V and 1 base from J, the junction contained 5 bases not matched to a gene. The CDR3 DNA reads TGTGCCAGCAGCGGACCGGGACAGGGGGCGAACACTGAAGCTTTCTTT. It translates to CASSGPGQGANTEAFF.

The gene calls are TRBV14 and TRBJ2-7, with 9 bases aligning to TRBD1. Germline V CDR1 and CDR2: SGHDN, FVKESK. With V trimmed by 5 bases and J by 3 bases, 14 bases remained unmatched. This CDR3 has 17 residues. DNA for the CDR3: TGTGCCAGCAGCTCTCAACCGGGACAGGGAGCCCTCTACGAGCAGTACTTC. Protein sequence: CASSSQPGQGALYEQYF.

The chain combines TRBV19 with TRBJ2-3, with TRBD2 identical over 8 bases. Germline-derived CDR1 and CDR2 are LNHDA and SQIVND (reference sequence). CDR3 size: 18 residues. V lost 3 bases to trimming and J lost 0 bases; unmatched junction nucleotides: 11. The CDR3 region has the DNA TGTGCCAGTAGTATGAATAGCGGGACGTTTTCTAGCACAGATACGCAGTATTTT. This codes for CASSMNSGTFSSTDTQYF.

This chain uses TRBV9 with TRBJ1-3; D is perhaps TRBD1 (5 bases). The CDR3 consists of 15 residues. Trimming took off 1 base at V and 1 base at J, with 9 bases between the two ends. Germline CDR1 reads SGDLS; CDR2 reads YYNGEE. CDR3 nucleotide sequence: TGTGCCAGCAGCGTACAGGGCTTTTCTGGAAACACCATATATTTT. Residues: CASSVQGFSGNTIYF.

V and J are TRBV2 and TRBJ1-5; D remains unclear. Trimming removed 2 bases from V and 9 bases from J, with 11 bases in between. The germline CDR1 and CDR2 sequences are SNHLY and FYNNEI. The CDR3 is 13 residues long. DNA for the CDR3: TGTGCCAGCAGTGAACAAGGGCTTGGGCCCCAGCATTTT. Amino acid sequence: CASSEQGLGPQHF.

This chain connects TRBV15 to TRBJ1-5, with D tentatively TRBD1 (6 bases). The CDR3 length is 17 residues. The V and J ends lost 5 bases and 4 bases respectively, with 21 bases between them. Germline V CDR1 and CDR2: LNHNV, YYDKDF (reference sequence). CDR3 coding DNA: TGTGCCACCAGCCGAACCCAGACTACGGACAGAAATCAGCCCCAGCATTTT. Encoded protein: CATSRTQTTDRNQPQHF.

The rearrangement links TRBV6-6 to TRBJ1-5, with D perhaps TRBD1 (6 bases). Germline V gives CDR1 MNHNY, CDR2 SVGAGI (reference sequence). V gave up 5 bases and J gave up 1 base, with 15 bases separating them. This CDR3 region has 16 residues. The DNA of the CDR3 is TGTGCCAGCAGTCAATCCGGGACAACGAGCAATCAGCCCCAGCATTTT. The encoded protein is CASSQSGTTSNQPQHF.

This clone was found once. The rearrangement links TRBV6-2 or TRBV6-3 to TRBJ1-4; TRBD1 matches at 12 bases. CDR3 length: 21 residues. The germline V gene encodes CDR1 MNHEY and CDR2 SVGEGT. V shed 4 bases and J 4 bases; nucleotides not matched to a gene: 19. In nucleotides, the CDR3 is TGTGCCAGCAGTTTACTCGGTCCGGGACAGGGGGCCCGAAGGATTAATGAAAAACTGTTTTTT. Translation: CASSLLGPGQGARRINEKLFF.

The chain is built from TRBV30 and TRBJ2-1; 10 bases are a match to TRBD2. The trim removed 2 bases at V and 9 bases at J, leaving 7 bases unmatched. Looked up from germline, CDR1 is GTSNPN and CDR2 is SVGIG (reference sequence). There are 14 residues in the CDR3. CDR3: CAWSSLAGVIEQFF. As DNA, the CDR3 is TGTGCCTGGAGTAGTCTAGCGGGAGTTATTGAGCAGTTCTTC.

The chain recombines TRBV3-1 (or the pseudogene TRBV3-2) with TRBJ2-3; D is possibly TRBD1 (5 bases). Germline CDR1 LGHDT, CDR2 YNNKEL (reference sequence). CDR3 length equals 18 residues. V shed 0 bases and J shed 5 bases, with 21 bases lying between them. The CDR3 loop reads CASSQDTGSRAKGDTQYF. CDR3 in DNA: TGTGCCAGCAGCCAAGATACCGGTAGCAGGGCTAAAGGAGATACGCAGTATTTT.

DNA of the CDR3: TGTGCCTGGAGTATTTGGGGTTTCGGCAATCAGCCCCAGCATTTT. Amino acids: CAWSIWGFGNQPQHF. This chain connects TRBV30 to TRBJ1-5; D gene ambiguous. V was cut by 2 bases and J by 2 bases, with 13 bases left in between. Germline CDR1 and CDR2: GTSNPN and SVGIG (reference sequence). This CDR3 is built from 15 residues.

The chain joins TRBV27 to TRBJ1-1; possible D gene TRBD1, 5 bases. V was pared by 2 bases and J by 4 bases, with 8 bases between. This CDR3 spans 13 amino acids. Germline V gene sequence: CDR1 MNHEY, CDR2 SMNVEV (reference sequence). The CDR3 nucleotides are TGTGCCAGCAGTTTACAGGGTCTCACTGAAGCTTTCTTT. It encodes CASSLQGLTEAFF.

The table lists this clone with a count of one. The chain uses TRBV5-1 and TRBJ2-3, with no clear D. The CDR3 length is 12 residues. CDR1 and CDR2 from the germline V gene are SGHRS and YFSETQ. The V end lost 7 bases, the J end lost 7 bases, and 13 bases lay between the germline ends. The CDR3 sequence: CASSKGQNTQYF. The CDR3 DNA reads TGCGCCAGCTCCAAAGGGCAGAATACGCAGTATTTT. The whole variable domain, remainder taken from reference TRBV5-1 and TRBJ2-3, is KAGVTQTPRYLIKTRGQQVTLSCSPISGHRSVSWYQQTPGQGLQFLFEYFSETQRNKGNFPGRFSGRQFSNSRSEMNVSTLELGDSALYLCASSKGQNTQYFGPGTRLTVL.

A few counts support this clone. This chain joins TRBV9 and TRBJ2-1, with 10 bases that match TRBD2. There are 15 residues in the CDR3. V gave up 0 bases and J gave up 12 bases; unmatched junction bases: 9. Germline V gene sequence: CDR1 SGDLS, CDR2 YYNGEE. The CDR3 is CASSVAASGGRGQFF. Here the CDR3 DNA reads TGTGCCAGCAGCGTAGCGGCTAGCGGGGGCCGGGGGCAGTTCTTC.

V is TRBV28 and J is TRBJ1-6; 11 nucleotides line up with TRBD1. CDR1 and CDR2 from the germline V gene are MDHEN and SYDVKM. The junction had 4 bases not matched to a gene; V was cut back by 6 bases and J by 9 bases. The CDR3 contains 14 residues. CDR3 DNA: TGTGCCAGCAGGAAGGGACAGGGGGTTTCACCCCTCCACTTT. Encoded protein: CASRKGQGVSPLHF.

CDR3 nucleotides: TGTGCCTGGAGAGGGGAGGCCCGTCGAAGATATCTAGGGACCACAGATACGCAGTATTTT. Translation: CAWRGEARRRYLGTTDTQYF. The genes are TRBV30 and TRBJ2-3, with a weak D call TRBD2 (6 bases). CDR3 size: 20 residues. Germline V gene sequence: CDR1 GTSNPN, CDR2 SVGIG (reference sequence). The V gene lost 3 bases and the J gene lost 2 bases, with 30 bases spanning the gap.

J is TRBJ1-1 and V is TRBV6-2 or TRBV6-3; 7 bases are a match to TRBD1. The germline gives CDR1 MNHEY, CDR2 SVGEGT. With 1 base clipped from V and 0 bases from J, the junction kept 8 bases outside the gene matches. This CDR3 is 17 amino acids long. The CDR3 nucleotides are TGTGCCAGCAGTTACTTCCCCGACAGGGCAATGAACACTGAAGCTTTCTTT. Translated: CASSYFPDRAMNTEAFF.

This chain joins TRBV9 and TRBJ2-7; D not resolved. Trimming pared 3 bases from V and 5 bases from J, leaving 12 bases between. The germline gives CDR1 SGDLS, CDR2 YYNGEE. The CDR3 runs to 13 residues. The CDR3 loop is CASSGLISNEQYF. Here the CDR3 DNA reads TGTGCCAGCAGCGGGCTAATAAGCAACGAGCAGTACTTC.

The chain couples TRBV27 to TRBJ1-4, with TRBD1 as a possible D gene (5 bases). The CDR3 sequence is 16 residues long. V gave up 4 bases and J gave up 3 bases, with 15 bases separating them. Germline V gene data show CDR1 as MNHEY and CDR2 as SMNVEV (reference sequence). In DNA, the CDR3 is TGTGCCAGCAGTTATGGGTACGGGGCCCCTAATGAAAAACTGTTTTTT. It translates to CASSYGYGAPNEKLFF.

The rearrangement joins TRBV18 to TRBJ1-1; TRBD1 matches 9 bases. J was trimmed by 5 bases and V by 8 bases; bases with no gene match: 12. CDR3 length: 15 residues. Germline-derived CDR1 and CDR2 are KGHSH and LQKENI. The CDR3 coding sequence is TGTGCCAGCCGACCCGGGACAGGGAGAAATACTGAAGCTTTCTTT. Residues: CASRPGTGRNTEAFF. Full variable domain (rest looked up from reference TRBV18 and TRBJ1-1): NAGVMQNPRHLVRRRGQEARLRCSPMKGHSHVYWYRQLPEEGLKFMVYLQKENIIDESGMPKERFSAEFPKEGPSILRIQQVVRGDSAAYFCASRPGTGRNTEAFFGQGTRLTVV.

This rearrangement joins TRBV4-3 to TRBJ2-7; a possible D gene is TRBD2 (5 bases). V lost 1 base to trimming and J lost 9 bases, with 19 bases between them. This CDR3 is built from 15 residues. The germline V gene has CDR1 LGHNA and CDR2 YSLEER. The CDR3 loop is CASSQVLVDGKGQYF. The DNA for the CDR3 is TGCGCCAGCAGCCAAGTACTAGTCGACGGGAAGGGGCAGTACTTC.

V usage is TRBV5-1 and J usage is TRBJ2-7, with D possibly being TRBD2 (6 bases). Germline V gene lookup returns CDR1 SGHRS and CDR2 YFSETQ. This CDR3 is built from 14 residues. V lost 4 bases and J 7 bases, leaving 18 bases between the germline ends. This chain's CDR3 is CASSPGTARGEQYF. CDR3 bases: TGCGCCAGCAGCCCCGGGACGGCCCGGGGGGAGCAGTACTTC.